This T cell receptor beta chain was recorded in a study of control samples from healthy donors and cancer patients (TCRdb year 2020). The germline V gene (reference sequence) sets CDR1 to GTSNPN and CDR2 to SVGIG. Reading from cysteine to phenylalanine, the CDR3 counts 13 amino acids. The retained sequence is limited to the CDR3, 39 bases, with the frame set at the first base. V gives up 4 bases and J gives up 9 bases, and the segment between their germline ends measures 18 bases. The library was prepared using the immunoSEQ multiplex PCR assay. What TCRdb holds here is the immuneACCESS table cut down to in-frame rearrangements. Part of the clones is not present; checked against another copy, under half of the missing clones reflect an unresolved V gene, and the others are unexplained. Here the sample has around 13,000 clones; approximately 77% occur a single time. In total, the top ten clones hold more than 7% of the sample.

Details on this clone: Its target antigen remains unknown. Base qualities are missing; no much larger clone stands one base away.

The source of this sequence is a male donor with melanoma. This chain is built from TRBV30 and TRBJ1-1; the D segment could be TRBD1, given 5 matching bases. Sequencing used formalin-fixed, paraffin-embedded tissue. The sequenced DNA: TGTGCCTGGACTCCGGGAGGGGCGGCAAAAGCTTTCTTT. This yields the protein CAWTPGGAAKAFF.